The sequence of this T cell receptor (beta chain) was determined in a study of cytomegalovirus exposure and HLA in healthy donors. General study points: What a later analysis reportedly showed was that an Asian-associated ancestry cluster had fewer N-insertions than the approximately 700-donor mean.

CDR3 length equals 14 residues. V was pared by 3 bases and J by 4 bases, with 12 bases between. CDR1 is WSHSY and CDR2 is SAAADI in the germline V gene. Details on this clone: Its antigen is as yet unknown.

The PCR was carried out with 60 Vbeta primers and 13 Jbeta primers. The protocol was immunoSEQ multiplex PCR, while the TCRdb copy is restricted to in-frame clones and leaves out a portion. The data contain about 100,000 clones, less than 80% of them singletons. This TCR came from a man aged 35-49 years in good health and CMV-seronegative. V is TRBV10-2 and J is TRBJ1-2; weak D call: TRBD1 (6 bases). The sequenced sample was PBMCs. CDR3 nucleotides: TGCGCCAGCAGTGATCGGGGGGCCGGCTATGGCTACACCTTC. It codes for CASSDRGAGYGYTF.